This T cell receptor (beta chain) was recorded in a study of beta chain features in type 1 diabetes. Averaging around 110 mL, one heparinised blood draw came from each individual donor. Based on CD45RO/CCR7/CD25/CD127/CD95/CD27, CD4+ regulatory, stem cell-like memory, naive and central memory cells were sorted. Study-wide results and limits: Here, the possible influence of HLA type (on TCRB rearrangement) remained unresolved. Type 1 diabetes patients had moderately but significantly shorter TCRB CDR3s in all four CD4+ subsets.

As every portion of the isolated RNA was reverse transcribed, the sequencing read expressed TCRB transcripts. TCRdb keeps only in-frame clones here, not all; method: immunoSEQ multiplex PCR. The profile shows hundreds of thousands of clones, 10% to 15% of them singletons. This CDR3 has 15 amino acids. From germline, CDR1 is MNHNS and CDR2 SASEGT. Trimming left V 6 bases short and J 0 bases short, with 12 bases between. In its sample, this clone was seen a few times. Its antigen is undetermined. The sequence came from a man between 18 and 35 years old in good health. The V and J genes are TRBV6-1 and TRBJ2-4, with a tentative D call TRBD2 (5 bases). Material: naive CD4+ T cells from blood. The CDR3 coding sequence is TGTGCCAGCAGCGGACTGATACTAGCCAAAAACATTCAGTACTTC. This translates into CASSGLILAKNIQYF.